Listed here are 24 T cell receptor beta chains from one sample, sequenced in a study of blood T cell repertoires in COVID-19. The table came from immunoSEQ multiplex PCR; TCRdb's copy has only in-frame clones and leaves some out. This sample has roughly 250,000 clones, with 70% to 90% found just once. Sequencing input: PBMCs or T cells enriched from blood (not recorded which). All receptors come from a woman in her 50s who had recovered from COVID-19.

The chain links TRBV11-2 to TRBJ1-2; D possibly corresponds to TRBD1 (5 bases). The CDR3 loop spans 16 amino acids. V lost 0 bases to trimming and J lost 7 bases, with 18 bases between them. In germline, CDR1 is SGHAT, CDR2 FQNNGV. The CDR3 here is CASSLDTRSGSGGYTF. The CDR3 nucleotides are TGTGCCAGCAGCTTAGATACTCGATCAGGGTCGGGTGGCTACACCTTC.

This clone was counted a single time. The chain uses TRBV2 and TRBJ1-5; 8 nucleotides match TRBD1. Germline lookup yields CDR1 SNHLY and CDR2 FYNNEI. This CDR3 has 14 amino acids. V trimming: 4 bases; J trimming: 7 bases; junction bases outside the gene matches: 6. As DNA, the CDR3 is TGTGCCAGCAGTGGAACAGGGGGGGACCAGCCCCAGCATTTT. As protein: CASSGTGGDQPQHF.

This sequence joins TRBV3-1 (or the pseudogene TRBV3-2) and TRBJ2-1; 9 bases map to TRBD2. Germline V gene sequence: CDR1 LGHDT, CDR2 YNNKEL (reference sequence). V shed 3 bases and J 8 bases; nucleotides not matched to a gene: 14. The CDR3 extends over 17 amino acids. The CDR3 DNA sequence: TGTGCCAGCAGCCAGACGATTGGTAGCGGGAGATATGATGAGCAGTTCTTC. This gives the protein CASSQTIGSGRYDEQFF.

The V gene is TRBV4-1, the J gene TRBJ2-1; D is possibly TRBD2 (6 bases). The V gene lost 0 bases and the J gene lost 4 bases, with 10 bases spanning the gap. The CDR3 is 15 residues long. Germline CDR1 and CDR2: MGHRA and YSYEKL. This chain's CDR3 is CASSQDDSGYNEQFF. The CDR3, as DNA: TGCGCCAGCAGCCAAGATGATAGCGGATACAATGAGCAGTTCTTC.

V usage is TRBV10-3 and J usage is TRBJ2-7; TRBD2 aligns across 10 bases. The CDR3 has 14 amino acids. Germline CDR1 and CDR2: ENHRY and SYGVKD. After removal of 10 bases from V and 0 bases from J, the junction contained 6 bases not matched to a gene. CDR3 sequence (DNA): TGTGCCACCAGAGGGACTAGCGCCTCCTACGAGCAGTACTTC. Translated, it gives CATRGTSASYEQYF.

J is TRBJ1-5 and V is TRBV5-1; unclear D gene. The CDR3 runs 16 residues. V gave up 0 bases and J gave up 6 bases, with 16 bases separating them. Per the germline V gene, CDR1 is SGHRS and CDR2 is YFSETQ. CDR3 in DNA: TGCGCCAGCAGCTTGGGAGGGCAGCGGGTGAGTCAGCCCCAGCATTTT. Translation gives CASSLGGQRVSQPQHF.

The V gene is TRBV28, the J gene TRBJ1-2; TRBD1 might be the D (5 bases). CDR1 is MDHEN, CDR2 SYDVKM, per germline. This CDR3 has 12 amino acids. V was shortened by 8 bases and J by 8 bases, with 15 bases between the two germline ends. The CDR3 protein is CASGTGENGYTF. DNA of the CDR3: TGTGCCAGCGGAACGGGGGAGAACGGCTACACCTTC.

The rearrangement uses TRBV7-9 and TRBJ2-7, with 8 bases that match TRBD2. V shed 2 bases, J shed 7 bases, and the junction held 4 bases outside the gene matches. This CDR3 spans 13 amino acids. Germline-derived CDR1 and CDR2 are SEHNR and FQNEAQ (reference sequence). Here the CDR3 DNA reads TGTGCCAGCAGCTTAAGCGGGAGAGGTGAGCAGTACTTC. Translation: CASSLSGRGEQYF.

The genes are TRBV5-1 and TRBJ2-5, with 9 bases identical to TRBD1. With V trimmed by 0 bases and J by 5 bases, 8 bases remained unmatched. The CDR3 is made up of 16 amino acids. Germline lookup yields CDR1 SGHRS and CDR2 YFSETQ. The CDR3 spells CASSLGVTGGYETQYF. The CDR3 coding sequence is TGCGCCAGCAGCTTGGGGGTCACAGGGGGCTACGAGACCCAGTACTTC.

The chain has TRBV7-2 and TRBJ2-4; D possibly corresponds to TRBD2 (7 bases). CDR1 SGHTA and CDR2 FQGNSA come from the germline V gene. CDR3 length: 15 residues. V lost 5 bases and J 1 base, leaving 12 bases between the germline ends. The CDR3 region is CASSRPGGAKNIQYF. The DNA for the CDR3 is TGTGCCAGCAGCCGCCCGGGGGGCGCCAAAAACATTCAGTACTTC.

This clone was detected once. The gene calls are TRBV25-1 and TRBJ1-3, with a tentative D call TRBD1 (5 bases). The CDR3 runs to 15 residues. Trimming shortened V by 4 bases and J by 4 bases, and 14 bases separated the two germline ends. Germline V gene lookup returns CDR1 MGHDK and CDR2 SYGVNS. The DNA of the CDR3 is TGTGCCAGCAGTGTGGCAGGGTTTTCGGGAAACACCATATATTTT. It is translated as CASSVAGFSGNTIYF.

The V and J genes are TRBV2 and TRBJ2-1; 11 nucleotides line up with TRBD2. V trimming: 3 bases; J trimming: 5 bases; junction bases outside the gene matches: 6. Germline values: CDR1 SNHLY, CDR2 FYNNEI. This CDR3 comprises 16 residues. CDR3 sequence (DNA): TGTGCCAGCAGTGACCTTTTACTAGCGGGGGACAATGAGCAGTTCTTC. Residues: CASSDLLLAGDNEQFF.

The chain couples TRBV20-1 to TRBJ2-5; D possibly uses TRBD1 or TRBD2 (6 bases each). V was trimmed by 3 bases and J by 5 bases, leaving 13 bases between them. The CDR3 runs 13 residues. CDR1 and CDR2 from the germline V gene are DFQATT and SNEGSKA (reference sequence). The CDR3 is CSASGGPPETQYF. CDR3 nucleotide sequence: TGCAGTGCTAGTGGGGGGCCCCCCGAGACCCAGTACTTC.

The sample holds a few counts of this clone. This sequence joins TRBV4-1 and TRBJ1-3; D perhaps matches TRBD1 (5 bases). The CDR3 sequence is 17 residues long. The ends were cut back, 0 bases at V and 3 bases at J, with 15 bases in the middle. Germline loops: CDR1 MGHRA, CDR2 YSYEKL. CDR3 in DNA: TGCGCCAGCAGCCAAGATAGTCCGGGGGTCCGTGGAAACACCATATATTTT. Its translation is CASSQDSPGVRGNTIYF.

This clone was seen only a few times. The V and J genes are TRBV18 and TRBJ1-5; TRBD1 is a possible D gene (5 bases). Germline assignment: CDR1 KGHSH and CDR2 LQKENI. Trimming removed 2 bases from V and 0 bases from J, with 14 bases in between. CDR3 size: 17 residues. The CDR3 region has the DNA TGTGCCAGCTCACCATTTACGACAGTTAATAGCAATCAGCCCCAGCATTTT. Protein: CASSPFTTVNSNQPQHF.

This chain links TRBV12-3 or TRBV12-4 with TRBJ2-1; TRBD2 aligns across 7 bases. The J segment lost 7 bases and the V segment lost 6 bases, leaving 6 bases of the junction unmatched. The CDR3 consists of 13 residues. The CDR3 protein is CASRGEGLNEQFF. The CDR3 bases are TGTGCCAGCAGGGGGGAGGGGCTAAATGAGCAGTTCTTC.

The gene calls are TRBV10-3 and TRBJ1-3; D ambiguous. V gave up 0 bases and J gave up 0 bases, with 6 bases separating them. Germline CDR1 reads ENHRY; CDR2 reads SYGVKD. The CDR3 sequence is 15 residues long. The CDR3 bases are TGTGCCATCAGTGAGTCGAAGCTCTCTGGAAACACCATATATTTT. Protein sequence: CAISESKLSGNTIYF.

The genes are TRBV6-5 and TRBJ1-3; tentative D call: TRBD1 (6 bases). The CDR3 length is 15 residues. Trimming shortened V by 2 bases and J by 2 bases, and 10 bases separated the two germline ends. In germline, CDR1 is MNHEY, CDR2 SVGAGI. The DNA of the CDR3 is TGTGCCAGCAGTTACCAGGGGACAACTGGAAACACCATATATTTT. This sequence encodes CASSYQGTTGNTIYF.

The chain employs TRBV7-9 and TRBJ1-3; D might be TRBD1 (6 bases). V was cut by 8 bases and J by 0 bases, with 14 bases left in between. The length of the CDR3 is 15 residues. CDR1 is SEHNR and CDR2 is FQNEAQ in the germline V gene (reference sequence). The CDR3 protein is CASQQGRGSGNTIYF. Here the CDR3 DNA reads TGTGCCAGCCAACAGGGTCGCGGCTCTGGAAACACCATATATTTT.

The rearrangement links TRBV5-8 to TRBJ2-3, with TRBD2 matching 15 bases. Germline V lookup: CDR1 SGHTS, CDR2 YDEGEE. There are 20 residues in the CDR3. J lost 0 bases, V lost 2 bases, and 10 bases had no gene match. Here the CDR3 reads CASSLYRGLAGGTSTDTQYF. The CDR3, as DNA: TGTGCCAGCAGCTTATATAGAGGACTAGCGGGAGGGACGAGCACAGATACGCAGTATTTT.

The V gene is TRBV25-1, the J gene TRBJ2-7; 9 bases agree with TRBD1. Trimming cost V 4 bases and J 3 bases; bases outside gene matches: 1. The CDR3 totals 13 residues. Per germline, CDR1 MGHDK and CDR2 SYGVNS. The CDR3 nucleotides read TGTGCCAGCAGTGCGGGACAGGGCTACGAGCAGTACTTC. Translating it yields CASSAGQGYEQYF.

The J gene is TRBJ2-5, the V gene TRBV3-1 (or the pseudogene TRBV3-2), with TRBD1 as a possible D gene (6 bases). V was trimmed by 1 base and J by 2 bases, leaving 17 bases between them. This CDR3 has 17 amino acids. CDR1 is LGHDT, CDR2 YNNKEL, per germline (reference sequence). CDR3 sequence (DNA): TGTGCCAGCAGCCAAGTACGCACAGGGAACTTTCAAGAGACCCAGTACTTC. Translated, it gives CASSQVRTGNFQETQYF.

The chain uses TRBV27 and TRBJ1-5; a weak D match, TRBD1 (5 bases). From germline, CDR1 is MNHEY and CDR2 SMNVEV (reference sequence). Trimming stripped 1 base from V and 0 bases from J, with 13 bases between. This CDR3 has 17 amino acids. The CDR3 nucleotides read TGTGCCAGCAGTTTATGGGGGGGGGAAAATAGCAATCAGCCCCAGCATTTT. Translating gives CASSLWGGENSNQPQHF.

This clone appeared a few times. The rearrangement joins TRBV27 to TRBJ1-1, with 7 nucleotides matching TRBD1. Per the germline V gene, CDR1 is MNHEY and CDR2 is SMNVEV (reference sequence). The junction had 10 bases not matched to a gene; V was cut back by 9 bases and J by 0 bases. The CDR3 totals 15 residues. The CDR3 is CASGVTGRMNTEAFF. CDR3 DNA sequence: TGTGCCAGTGGGGTGACAGGGCGAATGAACACTGAAGCTTTCTTT.